The clone carrying this T cell receptor beta chain was picked up many times. The data are from a study of T-cell memory formation after mild COVID-19. Using its own MiXCR run on the 5' RACE reads, TCRdb lists one record per CDR3 protein. Found here are about 290,000 distinct CDR3 sequences, under 20% of them singletons; the top ten hold 23%. V was trimmed by 5 bases and J by 5 bases, leaving 13 bases between them. Germline V gene sequence: CDR1 SGDLS, CDR2 YYNGEE. The length of the CDR3 is 13 residues. Sequencing was performed on PBMCs or a T cell subset sorted from them (not recorded which). This sequence joins TRBV9 and TRBJ1-2; D unclear. This receptor was obtained from a man between 18 and 35 years old who had mild COVID-19 (a few samples of this study predate the infection). Cell type and time point are not known. CDR3 sequence reads: CASRKNDGYGYTF. CDR3 bases: TGTGCCAGCAGGAAGAACGACGGGTATGGCTACACCTTC.